This TCR beta chain was profiled in a study of shared clonotypes between healthy human individuals. Trimming removed 0 bases from V and 7 bases from J, with 21 bases in between. The CDR3 totals 17 residues. Germline assignment: CDR1 LGHNA and CDR2 YNFKEQ. Some clones are missing from TCRdb's copy, which holds only in-frame ones; the method was immunoSEQ multiplex PCR. The table records about 1.5 million clones, around 98% of them present only once. The clonotype was recovered from a man aged 30 to 45 in good health. The J gene is TRBJ1-1, the V gene TRBV4-2, with D tentatively TRBD1 (6 bases). Sequenced: naive CD4+ T cells sorted from blood. Indicated subset: CD45RA+ positively selected. The CDR3 loop is CASSQERYGGQRGEAFF. Written as DNA, the CDR3 is TGTGCCAGCAGCCAAGAGAGGTACGGGGGGCAAAGGGGTGAAGCTTTCTTT.